This T cell receptor (beta chain) originates from a study of blood T cells in healthy people across ages. Study-level points and caveats: Older age coincided with a roughly linear decline in TCR beta diversity per million T cells. Donor CMV infection status was unknown, possibly confounding age-related changes in expanded clonotypes.

This CDR3 comprises 15 residues. Germline CDR1 reads ENHRY; CDR2 reads SYGVKD. V lost 3 bases to trimming and J lost 0 bases, with 11 bases between them. A second PCR, run for roughly 7 to 11 cycles, used a sample-barcoded 5' primer plus a J-beta primer mix. TCRdb itself ran the 5' RACE reads through MiXCR, one entry per CDR3 protein. The data contain 550,000 to 650,000 distinct CDR3 sequences, roughly a quarter of them singletons. Comment on this clonotype: Its antigen remains unknown.

The data were also submitted as part of a second study, on T cells of mothers and their children. That study adds: Slightly, though not significantly, more overlap was seen in related than in unrelated mother-child pairs.

V is TRBV10-3 and J is TRBJ2-5; D may correspond to TRBD1 or TRBD2 (5 bases each). The sequencing sample was made of blood. The receptor was derived from a boy aged 2 to 10 in good health. The CDR3 region has the DNA TGTGCCATCAGTGACCAGACGGGGCACCAAGAGACCCAGTACTTC. This codes for CAISDQTGHQETQYF.